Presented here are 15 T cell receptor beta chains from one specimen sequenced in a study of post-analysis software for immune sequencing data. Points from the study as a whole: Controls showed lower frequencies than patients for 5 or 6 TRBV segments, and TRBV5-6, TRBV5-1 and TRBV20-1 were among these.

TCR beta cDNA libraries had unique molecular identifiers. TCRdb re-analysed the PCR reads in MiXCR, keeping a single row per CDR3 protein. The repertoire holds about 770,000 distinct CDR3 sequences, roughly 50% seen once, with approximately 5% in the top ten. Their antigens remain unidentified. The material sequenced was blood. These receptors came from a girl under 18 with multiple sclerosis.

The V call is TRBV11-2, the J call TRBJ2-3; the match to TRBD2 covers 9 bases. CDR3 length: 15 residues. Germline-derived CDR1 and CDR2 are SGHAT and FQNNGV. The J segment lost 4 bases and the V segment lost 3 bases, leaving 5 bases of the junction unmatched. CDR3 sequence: CASSLSGRSADTQYF. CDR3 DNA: TGTGCCAGCAGCTTGAGCGGGAGGAGTGCAGATACGCAGTATTTT.

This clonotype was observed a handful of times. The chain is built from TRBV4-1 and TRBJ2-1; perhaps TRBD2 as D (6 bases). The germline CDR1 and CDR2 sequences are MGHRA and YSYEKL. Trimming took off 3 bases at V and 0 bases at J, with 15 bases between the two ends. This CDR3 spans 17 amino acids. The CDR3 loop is CASSQAVAESSYNEQFF. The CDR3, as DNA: TGCGCCAGCAGCCAGGCGGTAGCGGAGAGCTCCTACAATGAGCAGTTCTTC.

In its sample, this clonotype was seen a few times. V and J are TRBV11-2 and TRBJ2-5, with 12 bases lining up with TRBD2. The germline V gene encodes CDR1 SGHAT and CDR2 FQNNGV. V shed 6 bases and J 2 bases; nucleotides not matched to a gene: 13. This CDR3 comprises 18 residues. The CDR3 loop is CASSSILAGGRWQETQYF. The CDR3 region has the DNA TGTGCCAGCAGTTCTATACTAGCGGGAGGCCGTTGGCAAGAGACCCAGTACTTC.

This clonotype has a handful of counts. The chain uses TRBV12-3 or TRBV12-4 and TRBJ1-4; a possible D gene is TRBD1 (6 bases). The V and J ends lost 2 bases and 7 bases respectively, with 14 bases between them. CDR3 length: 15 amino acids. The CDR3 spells CASSLSGGRGEKLFF. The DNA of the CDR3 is TGTGCCAGCAGTTTAAGCGGGGGGCGCGGTGAAAAACTGTTTTTT.

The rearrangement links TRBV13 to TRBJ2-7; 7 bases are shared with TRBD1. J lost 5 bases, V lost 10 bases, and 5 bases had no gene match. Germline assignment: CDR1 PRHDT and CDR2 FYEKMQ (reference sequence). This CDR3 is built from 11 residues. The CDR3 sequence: CATLDRDEQYF. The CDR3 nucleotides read TGTGCCACCCTCGACAGGGACGAGCAGTACTTC.

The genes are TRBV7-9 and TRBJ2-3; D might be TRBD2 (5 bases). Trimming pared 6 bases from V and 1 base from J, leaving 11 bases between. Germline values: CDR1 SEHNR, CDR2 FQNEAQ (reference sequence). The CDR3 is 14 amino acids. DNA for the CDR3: TGTGCCAGCAGAGATAGCGACCGCACAGATACGCAGTATTTT. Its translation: CASRDSDRTDTQYF. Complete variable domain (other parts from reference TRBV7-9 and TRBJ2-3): DTGVSQNPRHKITKRGQNVTFRCDPISEHNRLYWYRQTLGQGPEFLTYFQNEAQLEKSRLLSDRFSAERPKGSFSTLEIQRTEQGDSAMYLCASRDSDRTDTQYFGPGTRLTVL.

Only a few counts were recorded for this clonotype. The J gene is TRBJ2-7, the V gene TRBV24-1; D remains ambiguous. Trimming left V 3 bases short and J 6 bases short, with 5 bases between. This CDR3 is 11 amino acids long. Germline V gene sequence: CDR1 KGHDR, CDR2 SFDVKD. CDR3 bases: TGTGCCACCAGTGATAAGCGCGAGCAGTACTTC. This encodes CATSDKREQYF.

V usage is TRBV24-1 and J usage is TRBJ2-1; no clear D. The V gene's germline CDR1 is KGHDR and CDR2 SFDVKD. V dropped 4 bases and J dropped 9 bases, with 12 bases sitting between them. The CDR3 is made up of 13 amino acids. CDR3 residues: CATSDRAWREQFF. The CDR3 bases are TGTGCCACCAGTGACCGAGCCTGGCGTGAGCAGTTCTTC.

CDR3 sequence: CASSLSGTTTEAFF. The CDR3 bases are TGTGCCAGCAGTTTATCCGGGACAACCACTGAAGCTTTCTTT. The chain couples TRBV12-3 or TRBV12-4 to TRBJ1-1; a possible D gene is TRBD1 (6 bases). The V end lost 2 bases, the J end lost 4 bases, and 11 bases lay between the germline ends. The CDR3 is 14 amino acids.

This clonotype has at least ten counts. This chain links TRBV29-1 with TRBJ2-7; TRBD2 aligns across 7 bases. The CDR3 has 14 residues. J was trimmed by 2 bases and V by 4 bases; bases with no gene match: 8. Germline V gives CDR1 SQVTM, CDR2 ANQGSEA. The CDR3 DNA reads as TGCAGCGTTGTGGGGTTGGGGGGGGCCTACGAGCAGTACTTC. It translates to CSVVGLGGAYEQYF.

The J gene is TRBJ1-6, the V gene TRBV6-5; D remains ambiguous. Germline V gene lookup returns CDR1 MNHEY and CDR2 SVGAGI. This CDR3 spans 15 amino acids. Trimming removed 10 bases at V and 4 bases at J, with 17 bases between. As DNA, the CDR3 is TGTGCCACCAAGGAGGGCTCTTTGTATAATTCACCCCTCCACTTT. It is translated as CATKEGSLYNSPLHF.

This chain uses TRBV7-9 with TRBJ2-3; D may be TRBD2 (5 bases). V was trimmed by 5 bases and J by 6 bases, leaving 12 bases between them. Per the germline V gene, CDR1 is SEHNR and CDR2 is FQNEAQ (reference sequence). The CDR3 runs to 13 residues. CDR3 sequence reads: CASSAPSWDTQYF. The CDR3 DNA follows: TGTGCCAGCAGCGCCCCTAGCTGGGATACGCAGTATTTT.

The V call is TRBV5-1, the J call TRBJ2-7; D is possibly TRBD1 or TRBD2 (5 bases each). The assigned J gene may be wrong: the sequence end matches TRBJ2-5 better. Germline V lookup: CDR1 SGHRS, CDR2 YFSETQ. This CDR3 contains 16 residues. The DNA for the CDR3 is TGCGCCAGCAGCTTGGCCCCAGGGACCGGCCAAGAGACCCAGTACTTC. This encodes CASSLAPGTGQETQYF.

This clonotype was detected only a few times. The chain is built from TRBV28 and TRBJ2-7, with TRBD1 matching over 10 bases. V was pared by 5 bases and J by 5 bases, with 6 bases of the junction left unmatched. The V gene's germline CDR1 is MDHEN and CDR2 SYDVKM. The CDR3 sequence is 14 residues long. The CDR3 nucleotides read TGTGCCAGCAGTCGAGGGACAGGGGTCCACGAGCAGTACTTC. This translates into CASSRGTGVHEQYF. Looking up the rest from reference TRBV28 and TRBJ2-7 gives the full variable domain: DVKVTQSSRYLVKRTGEKVFLECVQDMDHENMFWYRQDPGLGLRLIYFSYDVKMKEKGDIPEGYSVSREKKERFSLILESASTNQTSMYLCASSRGTGVHEQYFGPGTRLTVT.

Here the CDR3 reads CASSFGAGVNEQYF. In DNA form, the CDR3 reads TGTGCCAGCAGCTTCGGAGCGGGAGTCAACGAGCAGTACTTC. The gene calls are TRBV11-3 and TRBJ2-7, with 8 bases identical to TRBD2. Germline trimming cut 3 bases from V and 5 bases from J; bases unmatched to any gene: 6. This CDR3 contains 14 residues. In germline, CDR1 is SGHNT, CDR2 YENEEA.